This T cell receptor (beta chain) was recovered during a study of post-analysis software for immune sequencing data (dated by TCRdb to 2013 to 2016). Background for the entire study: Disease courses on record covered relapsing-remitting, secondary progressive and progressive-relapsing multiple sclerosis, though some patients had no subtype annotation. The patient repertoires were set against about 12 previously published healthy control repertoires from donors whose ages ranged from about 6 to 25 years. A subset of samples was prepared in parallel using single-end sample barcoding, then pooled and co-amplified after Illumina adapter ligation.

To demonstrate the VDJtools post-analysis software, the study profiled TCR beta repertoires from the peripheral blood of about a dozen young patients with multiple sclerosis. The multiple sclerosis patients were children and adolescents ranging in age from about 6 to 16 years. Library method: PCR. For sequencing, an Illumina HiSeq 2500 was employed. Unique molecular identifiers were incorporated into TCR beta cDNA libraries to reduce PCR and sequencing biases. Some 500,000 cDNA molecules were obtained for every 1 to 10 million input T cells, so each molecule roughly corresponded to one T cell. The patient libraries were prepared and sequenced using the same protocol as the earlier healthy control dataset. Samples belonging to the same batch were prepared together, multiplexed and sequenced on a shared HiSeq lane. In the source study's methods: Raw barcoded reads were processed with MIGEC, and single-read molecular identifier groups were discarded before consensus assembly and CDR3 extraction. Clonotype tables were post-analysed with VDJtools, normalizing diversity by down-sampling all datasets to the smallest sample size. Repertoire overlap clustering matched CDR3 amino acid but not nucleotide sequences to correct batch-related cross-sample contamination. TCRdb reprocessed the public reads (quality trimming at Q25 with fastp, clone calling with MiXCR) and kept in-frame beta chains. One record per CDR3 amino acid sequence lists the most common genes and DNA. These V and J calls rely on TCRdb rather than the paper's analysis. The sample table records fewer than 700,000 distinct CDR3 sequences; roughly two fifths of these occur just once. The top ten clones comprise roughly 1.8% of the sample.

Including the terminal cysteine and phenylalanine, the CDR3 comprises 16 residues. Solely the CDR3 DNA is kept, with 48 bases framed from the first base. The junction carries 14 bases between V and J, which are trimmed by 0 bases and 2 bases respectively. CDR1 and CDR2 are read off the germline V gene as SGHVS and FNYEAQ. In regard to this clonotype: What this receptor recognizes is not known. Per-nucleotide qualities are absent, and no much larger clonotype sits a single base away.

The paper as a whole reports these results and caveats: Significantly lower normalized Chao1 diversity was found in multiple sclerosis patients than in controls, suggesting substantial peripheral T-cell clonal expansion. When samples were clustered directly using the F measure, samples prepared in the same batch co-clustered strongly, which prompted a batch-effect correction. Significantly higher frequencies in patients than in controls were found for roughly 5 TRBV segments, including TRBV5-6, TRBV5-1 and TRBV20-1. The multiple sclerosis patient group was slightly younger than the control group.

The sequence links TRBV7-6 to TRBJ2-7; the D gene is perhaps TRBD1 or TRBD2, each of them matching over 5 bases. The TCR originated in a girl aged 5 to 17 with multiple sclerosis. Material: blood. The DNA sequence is TGTGCCAGCAGCTTAGCGATGGGGGAGATCCCCTACGAGCAGTACTTC. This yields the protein CASSLAMGEIPYEQYF.